This TCR beta chain was sequenced during a study of CD8+CD57+ T cells in acquired aplastic anemia. Background on the study: The mean DNA yield obtained from sorted CD4+ and CD8+ cells came to about 3 ug.

According to the study, genomic DNA was the template for TCR beta VDJ and CDR3 profiling. From the reads, TCRdb called clonotypes with MiXCR, one entry per CDR3 protein. The data contain 250,000 to 350,000 distinct CDR3 sequences, 50% to 65% of them singletons. Previously, flow cytometry had revealed CD8+CD57+ cell expansion in the patients chosen for sequencing. The diagnosis in all patients was severe acquired aplastic anemia. Patients were therapy-naive when their blood was sampled. Source material: sorted CD4+, CD8+, or CD8+CD57+ T cells (not recorded which) from PBMCs. The clonotype originates from a human donor with aplastic anemia.

CDR3 DNA: TGTGCCAGTAGAAGGGGCAGGAGTTCCTACGAGCAGTACTTC. Its protein product is CASRRGRSSYEQYF. This chain joins TRBV19 and TRBJ2-7, with D perhaps matching TRBD1 (5 bases). This CDR3 is 14 amino acids long. Germline V gene data show CDR1 as LNHDA and CDR2 as SQIVND (reference sequence). Trimming took 6 bases from V and 1 from J, leaving 13 bases between them.